Many counts were recorded for the clone carrying this T cell receptor (beta chain). Antigen specificity is unknown. RNA transcripts gave rise to amplified TCR beta CDR3 regions. The study used the HTBI primer set for a first-round RT-PCR of the TCR CDR3. MiXCR, applied by TCRdb to the multiplex PCR reads, yields one record per CDR3 protein. Of around 720,000 distinct CDR3 sequences listed, about 35% are singletons. This record belongs to a study of T cells in Graves' hyperthyroidism and ophthalmopathy. Study-wide background: Peripheral blood was collected at initial diagnosis, before any treatment. The study, taken as a whole, reports: Most thyroid clonotypes that were expanded above 0.001 also turned up in blood.

There are 16 residues in the CDR3. V lost 4 bases to trimming and J lost 1 base; unmatched junction nucleotides: 2. Germline assignment: CDR1 LNHDA and CDR2 SQIVND (reference sequence). Researchers defined stable Graves' hyperthyroidism as no ophthalmopathy progression within 18 months. The authors obtained PBMCs from around 10 ml of fresh peripheral blood. The genes are TRBV19 and TRBJ2-6, with TRBD1 identical over 9 bases. The sequenced material came from blood. The TCR sequence derives from a woman between 40 and 55 years old with Graves' hyperthyroidism. In DNA, the CDR3 is TGTGCCAGTAGTACGACAGGGGGATCTGGGGCCAACGTCCTGACTTTC. Amino acids: CASSTTGGSGANVLTF.